The TCR beta chain described here comes from a study of blood T cell repertoires in COVID-19 (TCRdb year 2020). For context, the study as a whole: Samples from collaborators originated in the United States, Italy and Spain and spanned both the acute and convalescent phases of COVID-19. The material from the prospective study consisted of cDNA or gDNA derived from T cells, B-cell-depleted T cells, or PBMCs. Subjects who had been exposed to COVID-19, were actively infected with it, or had recovered from it provided the deeply sampled blood TCRbeta repertoires that made up the dataset. A freely available public database, intended as a resource for researchers studying the immune response to SARS-CoV-2, is where the repertoires were released. Samples were obtained from the ongoing ImmuneRACE study (first 160 participants) and from 1,254 subjects provided by 6 global collaborators. A de-identified subject ID, COVID-19 status, age in years and sex were almost always included in the sample metadata. Where available, HLA class I and class II types were taken from metadata supplied by the sample provider and were not determined by assay-based typing. What the research found in general, with its limitations: The quantity of clinical and demographic metadata differed by source and by participant and was supplied without curation.

Each collaborating institution followed its own protocols to collect whole blood in K2EDTA tubes. For TCRbeta analysis, collaborators shipped samples in one of three forms: frozen whole blood, isolated PBMCs, or DNA extracted from either of those sample types. To note about this clone: It lacks a known antigen. No much larger clone is present one base from it, and per-base qualities are unavailable.

In the germline V gene (reference sequence), CDR1 corresponds to LNHDA and CDR2 to SQIVND. The CDR3 goes from the cysteine to the phenylalanine over 16 residues. CDR3 DNA only is kept here, 48 bases in frame from base 1. After removal of 6 bases from V and 3 bases from J, the junction retains 7 bases not matched to a gene. The immunoSEQ Assay, a bias-controlled multiplex PCR, was used to amplify TCRbeta CDR3 regions from genomic DNA. Concerning the study's data processing: Nucleated cell counts per sample were estimated from amplification of reference gene primers within the assay. Sequence reads were collapsed and filtered to measure the absolute abundance of every unique TCRbeta CDR3 rearrangement. For each sample, productive Simpson clonality was calculated as the square root of Simpson's diversity index over productive rearrangements. TCRdb took over this immuneACCESS table, retaining in-frame rearrangements with V and J assigned. Such tables are incomplete; in checked studies, under half of the missing clones stem from an unresolved V gene, and the remainder is unexplained. That table gives V, J and clone size, and the DNA gave D and trimming. Counted in this sample were hundreds of thousands of clones; 70% to 90% of them appeared once. Approximately 1.4% of the sample rests with the top ten.

In this chain, TRBV19 is recombined with TRBJ1-5; 11 bases in between match TRBD1. Sequenced sample: peripheral blood. The TCR was taken from a man at least 80 years old with acute or convalescent COVID-19. The CDR3 sequence is CASRGQGAGTNQPQHF. The DNA sequence reads TGTGCCAGTAGAGGACAGGGGGCTGGTACCAATCAGCCCCAGCATTTT.